Each of the 19 T cell receptor beta chains below was sequenced from the same sample in a study of neoadjuvant anti-PD-1 for oral cavity cancer (dated by TCRdb to 2020 to 2022). In the paper's terms, the time point label means: after neoadjuvant nivolumab, at surgical resection. The library relied on the immunoSEQ multiplex PCR assay. Imported from immuneACCESS, the table was reduced by TCRdb to in-frame sequences with V and J called. These copies leave out some clones; in studies compared against another copy, an unresolved V gene accounts for under half, and the cause of the remainder is not known. The sample data list some 14,000 clones, and roughly 70% of these were observed just once. The ten most abundant clones make up approximately 2.2% of the sample. Sequenced here: PBMCs, sampled after nivolumab (anti-PD-1) treatment. The receptor source for this set is a person between 40 and 85 years old with oral cavity squamous cell carcinoma.

The rearrangement uses TRBV9 and TRBJ2-5; 9 bases line up with TRBD2. Germline V gives CDR1 SGDLS, CDR2 YYNGEE. The CDR3 has 17 residues. V gave up 4 bases and J gave up 2 bases; unmatched junction bases: 12. The DNA of the CDR3 is TGTGCCAGCAGCCCCCGCACACTCCTAGCGGGACAAGAGACCCAGTACTTC. Its protein product is CASSPRTLLAGQETQYF.

This chain connects TRBV10-3 to TRBJ1-6; no definite D call. Germline V gene lookup returns CDR1 ENHRY and CDR2 SYGVKD. Deletions cut 3 bases from V and 0 bases from J, with 6 bases between. This CDR3 spans 15 amino acids. CDR3 region: CAISEGSSYNSPLHF. CDR3 coding DNA: TGTGCCATCAGTGAAGGGAGCTCCTATAATTCACCCCTCCACTTT.

This clone has a single count. The V call is TRBV7-8, the J call TRBJ1-2; D gene unclear. The CDR3 has 13 residues. The V gene lost 5 bases and the J gene lost 7 bases, with 14 bases spanning the gap. Germline lookup yields CDR1 SGHVS and CDR2 FQNEAQ. The CDR3 DNA reads TGTGCCAGCAGCCCCAACACCGTCAGTGGCTACACCTTC. Encoded protein: CASSPNTVSGYTF.

The chain uses TRBV27 and TRBJ2-5, with TRBD2 matching over 11 bases. CDR1 MNHEY and CDR2 SMNVEV come from the germline V gene (reference sequence). V shed 6 bases and J 1 base; nucleotides not matched to a gene: 10. The CDR3 covers 17 residues. The CDR3 DNA follows: TGTGCCAGCAGCGGTGGGGGGACTAGCGGCCTCCAAGAGACCCAGTACTTC. Translating gives CASSGGGTSGLQETQYF.

The chain joins TRBV5-6 to TRBJ2-4, with 10 bases identical to TRBD1. This CDR3 comprises 16 residues. Per the germline V gene, CDR1 is SGHDT and CDR2 is YYEEEE. The junction had 6 bases not matched to a gene; V was cut back by 0 bases and J by 6 bases. CDR3 in amino acids: CASSLADRGLGNIQYF. The CDR3 region has the DNA TGTGCCAGCAGCTTGGCGGACAGGGGGTTGGGAAACATTCAGTACTTC. Full variable domain (missing parts from reference TRBV5-6 and TRBJ2-4): DAGVTQSPTHLIKTRGQQVTLRCSPKSGHDTVSWYQQALGQGPQFIFQYYEEEERQRGNFPDRFSGHQFPNYSSELNVNALLLGDSALYLCASSLADRGLGNIQYFGAGTRLSVL.

CDR3 residues: CASSFGGLGQETQYF. CDR3 sequence (DNA): TGTGCCAGCAGTTTCGGAGGGTTGGGCCAAGAGACCCAGTACTTC. V and J are TRBV27 and TRBJ2-5, with a weak D call TRBD2 (6 bases). Trimming left V 3 bases short and J 1 base short, with 12 bases between. The CDR3 covers 15 residues. Germline V CDR1 and CDR2: MNHEY, SMNVEV (reference sequence).

This clone appeared a few times. This sequence joins TRBV30 and TRBJ1-5; 8 bases map to TRBD1. Germline CDR1 reads GTSNPN; CDR2 reads SVGIG (reference sequence). This CDR3 spans 13 amino acids. V lost 1 base to trimming and J lost 6 bases; unmatched junction nucleotides: 2. CDR3 nucleotides: TGTGCCTGGAGTGGACAGGGGAGTCAGCCCCAGCATTTT. Encoded protein: CAWSGQGSQPQHF.

The rearrangement links TRBV27 to TRBJ2-1, with no clear D. The germline V gene encodes CDR1 MNHEY and CDR2 SMNVEV (reference sequence). CDR3 size: 13 residues. Trimming took 2 bases from V and 5 from J, leaving 7 bases between them. CDR3 nucleotides: TGTGCCAGCAGTTTAATAGCCGACAATGAGCAGTTCTTC. Its protein product is CASSLIADNEQFF.

The J gene is TRBJ1-3, the V gene TRBV5-1; no clear D gene. Germline V gives CDR1 SGHRS, CDR2 YFSETQ. Trimming took 0 bases from V and 0 from J, leaving 7 bases between them. This CDR3 has 15 amino acids. The CDR3 DNA reads as TGCGCCAGCAGCTTGGGCCAGGCCTCTGGAAACACCATATATTTT. Amino acids: CASSLGQASGNTIYF.

CDR3 loop: CASSQGLLRENTGELFF. The CDR3 region has the DNA TGCGCCAGCAGCCAAGGACTGCTCAGAGAAAACACCGGGGAGCTGTTTTTT. The V call is TRBV4-1, the J call TRBJ2-2; D is uncertain. This CDR3 is built from 17 residues. Germline CDR1 and CDR2: MGHRA and YSYEKL. Deletions cut 1 base from V and 2 bases from J, with 14 bases between.

The genes are TRBV6-1 and TRBJ2-1; weak D call: TRBD2 (6 bases). CDR1 and CDR2 from the germline V gene are MNHNS and SASEGT. This CDR3 comprises 15 residues. Trimming cost V 2 bases and J 2 bases, with 10 bases left between them. The CDR3 loop is CASSEIGGTYNEQFF. DNA for the CDR3: TGTGCCAGCAGTGAAATCGGAGGGACCTACAATGAGCAGTTCTTC.

CDR3 DNA sequence: TGTGCCAGCAGCTTAGGGGCGGCTAGCAATCAGCCCCAGCATTTT. Translating gives CASSLGAASNQPQHF. This sequence joins TRBV11-2 and TRBJ1-5; D uncertain. Trimming cost V 1 base and J 0 bases, with 7 bases left between them. The CDR3 totals 15 residues. The V gene's germline CDR1 is SGHAT and CDR2 FQNNGV. Filled out from reference TRBV11-2 and TRBJ1-5, the complete variable domain reads EAGVAQSPRYKIIEKRQSVAFWCNPISGHATLYWYQQILGQGPKLLIQFQNNGVVDDSQLPKDRFSAERLKGVDSTLKIQPAKLEDSAVYLCASSLGAASNQPQHFGDGTRLSIL.

V usage is TRBV7-9 and J usage is TRBJ1-2, with a possible D match to TRBD1 (5 bases). Germline V gene lookup returns CDR1 SEHNR and CDR2 FQNEAQ (reference sequence). The length of the CDR3 is 17 residues. V shed 1 base and J shed 1 base, with 16 bases lying between them. The CDR3 DNA is TGTGCCAGCAGCTTAGAGGTCCCGGGGGGTGGTAACTATGGCTACACCTTC. Residues: CASSLEVPGGGNYGYTF.

Here the CDR3 reads CASSLAGRFADTQYF. CDR3 nucleotides: TGCGCCAGCAGCTTGGCGGGAAGGTTTGCAGATACGCAGTATTTT. The chain couples TRBV5-1 to TRBJ2-3; maybe TRBD2 (5 bases). The CDR3 sequence is 15 residues long. The V gene's germline CDR1 is SGHRS and CDR2 YFSETQ. V lost 0 bases to trimming and J lost 4 bases, with 12 bases between them.

This chain joins TRBV4-2 and TRBJ2-1; tentative D call: TRBD1 (5 bases). Trimming left V 4 bases short and J 10 bases short, with 14 bases between. CDR3 size: 13 residues. Germline V gene data show CDR1 as LGHNA and CDR2 as YNFKEQ. In DNA, the CDR3 is TGTGCCAGCAGCCTCCAGGGATACAGGGAGCAGTTCTTC. Residues: CASSLQGYREQFF.

V and J are TRBV28 and TRBJ2-1; 10 bases are shared with TRBD1. Germline CDR1 and CDR2: MDHEN and SYDVKM. This CDR3 spans 15 amino acids. V lost 4 bases and J lost 9; bases outside the gene matches: 9. The CDR3 spells CASSSLRRTGGEQFF. The CDR3 nucleotides read TGTGCCAGCAGTTCCCTCCGAAGGACAGGGGGTGAGCAGTTCTTC.

The gene calls are TRBV20-1 and TRBJ1-5; D is unresolved. The CDR3 is 11 amino acids. Trimming shortened V by 5 bases and J by 6 bases, and 8 bases separated the two germline ends. Germline V lookup: CDR1 DFQATT, CDR2 SNEGSKA (reference sequence). The chain's CDR3 is CSAGEGQPQHF. CDR3 in DNA: TGCAGTGCTGGGGAGGGTCAGCCCCAGCATTTT.

In DNA form, the CDR3 reads TGTGCCAGCAGATCCTCTGGGGCCAACGTCCTGACTTTC. It specifies CASRSSGANVLTF. The chain employs TRBV5-4 and TRBJ2-6; unclear D gene. V lost 5 bases and J 0 bases, leaving 3 bases between the germline ends. Germline V lookup: CDR1 SGHNT, CDR2 YYREEE (reference sequence). The CDR3 runs to 13 residues.

This clone was counted between two and nine times. This sequence joins TRBV28 and TRBJ2-1; no clear D. V was shortened by 7 bases and J by 5 bases, with 18 bases between the two germline ends. Germline V gene data show CDR1 as MDHEN and CDR2 as SYDVKM. This CDR3 comprises 15 residues. As DNA, the CDR3 is TGTGCCAGCAAGGTCGCCGGTACGACCAACAATGAGCAGTTCTTC. As protein: CASKVAGTTNNEQFF.